This T cell receptor (beta chain) appears in the sequencing data of a study of blood T cell repertoires in COVID-19. For the study at large: From the United States, Italy and Spain came samples of acute and convalescent COVID-19.

Participants were aged about 18 to 89 years from around 26 US areas. The CDR3 contains 15 residues. The ends lost 0 bases at V and 5 bases at J; junction bases unmatched: 8. Germline values: CDR1 SGHDT, CDR2 YYEEEE. Authors' data handling: Amplification with reference gene primers provided the estimates of nucleated cell counts. TCRdb keeps only in-frame clones here, not all; method: immunoSEQ multiplex PCR. Clone size and V and J calls were adopted from that table, with D and trimming inferred from the DNA. Found here are roughly 200,000 clones, about 80% of them singletons; the top ten hold 4.8%. This clonotype was obtained from a woman aged 45-59 years who had been exposed to COVID-19. V and J are TRBV5-6 and TRBJ2-7; the match to TRBD1 covers 7 bases. Sample: PBMCs or T cells enriched from blood (not recorded which). CDR3 sequence reads: CASSLDRGTLHEQYF. The CDR3 DNA follows: TGTGCCAGCAGCTTGGACAGGGGAACACTACACGAGCAGTACTTC.